This T cell receptor beta chain was retrieved from a study of T-cell reconstitution after alpha-beta-depleted transplantation in children. Findings of the study overall: Alpha-beta T cells about two months after transplant reportedly derived from several hundred expanded graft clones. By one year post-transplant, T-cell counts and diversity largely arose from T cells that were newly produced.

This clonotype was seen many times. Antigen specificity is unknown. Unique molecular identifiers were built into the TCRbeta library. TCRdb ran MiXCR on the PCR reads and lists one entry per CDR3 protein. In the table there are 250,000 to 300,000 distinct CDR3 sequences, about 7.3% of which are singletons. CDR1 is DFQATT, CDR2 SNEGSKA, per germline (reference sequence). This CDR3 contains 14 residues. With 3 bases clipped from V and 5 bases from J, the junction kept 7 bases outside the gene matches. This TCR was sampled from a female patient aged 2-9 years who had a stem cell transplant for Fanconi anemia, so the T cells may come from the graft donor. The material sequenced was peripheral blood, taken 360 days after TCRalphabeta/CD19-depleted stem cell transplant. V and J are TRBV20-1 and TRBJ2-5, with 9 bases that match TRBD2. DNA of the CDR3: TGCAGTGCTAGTGTAGCGGGGGTAGGGGAGACCCAGTACTTC. It specifies CSASVAGVGETQYF.